This T cell receptor beta chain was retrieved from a study of shared clonotypes between healthy human individuals (dated by TCRdb to 2018 to 2020). Broadly, across the study: A few men and a couple of women, aged 18 to 49 years, made up the cohort. Per donor, three plates each were used for CD4 naive and CD4 memory, two for CD8 naive, and one for CD8 memory. To estimate repertoire size and how much clonotype sharing occurs between individuals, the study deeply sequenced the blood TCR repertoires of roughly 5 healthy adults. To increase sequencing depth and limit assay-specific biases, different laboratories used diverse techniques to prepare libraries and sequence TCR repertoires. Each donor's leukapheresis produced roughly between roughly 0.85 and 9 billion PBMCs.

Using the deep immunoSEQ assay, TCR CDR3 regions were amplified from genomic DNA by multiplex PCR. For each cell subset, the extracted genomic DNA was distributed evenly across all wells of several immunoSEQ 96-well plates, and each plate served as one replicate. For sorted subsets, each replicate PCR was loaded with approximately 200 ng genomic DNA, equivalent to 25,000 to 35,000 T cell genomes. Purified libraries were measured with a Qubit 3.0 fluorometer, size-checked on a Bioanalyzer 2100, and measured again with the KAPA Library Quantification kit. Every immunoSEQ 96-well plate was sequenced on a dedicated single-read 150-cycle Illumina NextSeq 550 flow cell. The published analysis was carried out like this. The immunoSEQ output contained only junctional sequences without quality scores, so filtering could not match that applied to full-length reads. Sequences were annotated with PyIR, a Python wrapper for IgBLAST v1.9, using IMGT germline references to assign V/J genes and CDR3. Reads were removed for weak V/J assignments (E-value above 1e-6), missing CDR3, stop codons, out-of-frame junctions, or ambiguous translated residues. V3J clonotypes were defined as sequences sharing the same inferred V gene, J gene, and CDR3 amino acid sequence. Percentage overlap between repertoires was computed as shared unique clonotypes divided by the size of the smaller repertoire. Richness of each repertoire was evaluated using RTK rarefaction, the Chao1 estimator, and Recon v2.1 estimates of unobserved clonotypes. For all TCRbeta clonotypes obtained by the gDNA method from a few donors, generation probabilities were computed with OLGA. As stored in TCRdb, this immuneACCESS dataset retains in-frame rearrangements with V and J assigned. A fraction of the clones does not appear; measured against another copy, unresolved V genes explain less than half of the discrepancy, and the remainder lacks a known reason. D and trimming were read from the DNA, whereas the V and J calls and clone size are those reported in that table. This sample comprises roughly 2.1 million clones, roughly 91% of them detected only once. The ten largest clones take up over 1.5% of the sample.

The full study reports these points: Pairwise subsampling indicated that sequencing depth was expected to affect the degree of clonotype sharing among donors. Compared with non-shared clonotypes, clonotypes shared by all four sorted-subset donors had higher generation probabilities. Sharing across a few donors was observed for approximately 5% of naive CD4, under 4% of naive CD8, about 2.3% of memory CD4, and roughly 0.43% of memory CD8 clonotypes. The small number of donors limited the genetic and exposure-history diversity represented. Sampling was restricted to blood, and TCR repertoires in tissue are likely to differ from TCR repertoires in blood. Even with the large sequencing depth, rarefaction of the sorted-subset datasets indicated that sequencing was incomplete. Naive subsets generally had larger estimated clonotype richness than memory subsets did.

CD8 naive samples were obtained by positive selection for CCR7 among CD45RO-negative cells, yielding a CD45RA+CCR7+ population from which TemRA cells were excluded. The donors were healthy, HIV-negative adults who had no recently reported acute infections or vaccinations. All donors were Caucasian adults living in Nashville, Tennessee, USA. Blood was collected by leukapheresis, and PBMCs were isolated by Ficoll-Histopaque density gradient centrifugation and then cryopreserved in liquid nitrogen vapor phase. Analytical flow cytometry was used to check the purity and quantity of each magnetically sorted T cell population. Genomic DNA was isolated from every sorted fraction and measured by UV absorbance on a Nanodrop 2000c. A remark on this clone: Its antigen is currently not known. No clone much larger than this one lies a single base away; base qualities are absent.

Trimming leaves V shorter by 3 bases and J shorter by 2 bases, with the junction holding 4 bases beyond the gene matches. The germline V gene (reference sequence) specifies SEHNR as CDR1 and FQNEAQ as CDR2. The CDR3 goes from the cysteine to the phenylalanine over 14 residues. Solely the CDR3 DNA is kept, with 42 bases framed from the first base. The sequenced sample consisted of naive CD8+ T cells from PBMCs. The cell subset or site label of this sample denotes: CD45RA+CCR7+. Recombination linked TRBV7-9 to TRBJ2-7; TRBD1 matches 7 bases in the middle. The clonotype comes from a man younger than 30 in good health. Some clones in this sample may be carry-over from other donors' samples. The DNA sequence reads TGTGCCAGCAGCTTTTCGCAGGGGGCCTACGAGCAGTACTTC. Its amino acids are CASSFSQGAYEQYF. Reference TRBV7-9 and TRBJ2-7 proteins supply the regions before and after the CDR3; the full variable domain is: DTGVSQNPRHKITKRGQNVTFRCDPISEHNRLYWYRQTLGQGPEFLTYFQNEAQLEKSRLLSDRFSAERPKGSFSTLEIQRTEQGDSAMYLCASSFSQGAYEQYFGPGTRLTVT.